This T cell receptor (beta chain) emerged from a study of blood T cell repertoires in COVID-19. Source study methods: Reference gene primer amplification in the assay estimated nucleated cell counts. Assay used: immunoSEQ multiplex PCR; TCRdb lists only in-frame clones, some missing. V, J and clone size reflect that table, while D and trimming were determined from the DNA. The sample comprises over 150,000 clones, approximately 91% of which are singletons, and 4.5% to 5% rests with the top ten. With 5 bases removed from V and 2 bases from J, the gap between germline ends came to 14 bases. Germline lookup yields CDR1 SEHNR and CDR2 FQNEAQ (reference sequence). This CDR3 comprises 15 residues.

The chain is built from TRBV7-9 and TRBJ2-3, with unresolved D. The receptor was isolated from a man between 18 and 29 years old with COVID-19, enrolled during active disease. The sequenced sample consisted of peripheral blood. DNA of the CDR3: TGTGCCAGCAGCCAAGTGGTGGGCGCCACAGATACGCAGTATTTT. This translates into CASSQVVGATDTQYF.